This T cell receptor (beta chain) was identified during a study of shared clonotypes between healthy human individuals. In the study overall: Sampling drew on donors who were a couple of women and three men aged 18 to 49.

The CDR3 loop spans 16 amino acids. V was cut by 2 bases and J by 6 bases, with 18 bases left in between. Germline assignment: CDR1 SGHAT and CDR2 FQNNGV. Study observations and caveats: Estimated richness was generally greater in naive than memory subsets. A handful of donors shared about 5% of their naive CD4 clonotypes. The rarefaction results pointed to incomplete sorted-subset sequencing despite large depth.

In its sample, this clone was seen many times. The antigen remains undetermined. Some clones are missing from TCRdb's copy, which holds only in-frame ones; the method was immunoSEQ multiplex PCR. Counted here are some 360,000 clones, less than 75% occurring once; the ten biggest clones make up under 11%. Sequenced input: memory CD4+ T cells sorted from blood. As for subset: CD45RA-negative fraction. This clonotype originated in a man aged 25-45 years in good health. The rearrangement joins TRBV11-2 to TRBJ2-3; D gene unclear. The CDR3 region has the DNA TGTGCCAGCAGCTTATATGGTAGAAGGGCTGGGGATACGCAGTATTTT. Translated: CASSLYGRRAGDTQYF. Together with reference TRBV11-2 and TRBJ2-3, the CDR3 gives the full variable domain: EAGVAQSPRYKIIEKRQSVAFWCNPISGHATLYWYQQILGQGPKLLIQFQNNGVVDDSQLPKDRFSAERLKGVDSTLKIQPAKLEDSAVYLCASSLYGRRAGDTQYFGPGTRLTVL.